Described below is a single T cell receptor (beta chain) sequence and its context. Its specificity is unknown. The data originate from a study of T cell responses to AZD1222 COVID-19 vaccine. Germline V gives CDR1 SGDLS, CDR2 YYNGEE. V was trimmed by 0 bases and J by 1 base, leaving 11 bases between them. This CDR3 has 16 amino acids. The study's findings and limits: The donor group comprised mostly white British people and more females; the analysis possibly underestimated clonal diversity. Targets within unmutated variant regions were reportedly found for nearly half of spike-specific TCRs. After the peak T cell response, and only then, were repertoires sampled. Spike regions recognized by vaccine-associated CD4 TCRs spanned the protein, led by 160-218 and 743-854.

Libraries were prepared by immunoSEQ multiplex PCR; TCRdb keeps only in-frame clonotypes and omits some of them. The sample lists 120,000 to 150,000 clones; around four fifths were seen once. This chain uses TRBV9 with TRBJ2-1; a weak D match, TRBD2 (5 bases). The clonotype originates from an adult in good health. The source was peripheral blood, collected on day 0 of MenACWY control vaccination. The CDR3 is CASSVGGRGSYNEQFF. The CDR3 nucleotides read TGTGCCAGCAGCGTAGGTGGACGCGGGTCCTACAATGAGCAGTTCTTC.